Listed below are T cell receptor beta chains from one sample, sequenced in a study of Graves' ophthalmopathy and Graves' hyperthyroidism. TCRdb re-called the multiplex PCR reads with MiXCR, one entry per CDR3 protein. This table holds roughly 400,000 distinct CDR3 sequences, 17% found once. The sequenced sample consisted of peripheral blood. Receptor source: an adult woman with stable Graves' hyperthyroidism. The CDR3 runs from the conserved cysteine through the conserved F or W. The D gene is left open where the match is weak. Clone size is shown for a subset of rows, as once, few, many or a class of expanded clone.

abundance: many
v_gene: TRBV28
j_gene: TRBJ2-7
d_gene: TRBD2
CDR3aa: CASSFGTNGAYEQYF
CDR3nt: TGTGCCAGCAGTTTCGGGACTAACGGAGCCTACGAGCAGTACTTC

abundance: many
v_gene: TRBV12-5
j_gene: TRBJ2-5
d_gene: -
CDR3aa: CASGLVLNSETQETQYF
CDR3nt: TGTGCTAGTGGTTTGGTACTTAATAGCGAAACACAAGAGACCCAGTACTTC

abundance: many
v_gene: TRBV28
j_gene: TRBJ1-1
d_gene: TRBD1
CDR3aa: CASRPGQAEAFF
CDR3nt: TGTGCCAGCAGGCCTGGACAGGCAGAAGCTTTCTTT

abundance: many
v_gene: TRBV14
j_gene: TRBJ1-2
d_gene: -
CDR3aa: CASSQAENYGYTF
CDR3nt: TGTGCCAGCAGCCAAGCCGAAAACTATGGCTACACCTTC

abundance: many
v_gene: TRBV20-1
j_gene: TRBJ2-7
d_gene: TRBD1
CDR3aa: CSARAHFSDRGNYEQYF
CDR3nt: TGCAGTGCTAGAGCCCATTTCTCGGACAGGGGAAACTACGAGCAGTACTTC

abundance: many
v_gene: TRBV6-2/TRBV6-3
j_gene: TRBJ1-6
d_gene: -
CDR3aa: CASQKTATNSPLHF
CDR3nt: TGTGCCAGTCAGAAGACAGCAACAAATTCACCCCTCCACTTT

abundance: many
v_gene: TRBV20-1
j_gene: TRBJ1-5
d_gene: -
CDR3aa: CSARDPRGGSNQPRHF
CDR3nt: TGCAGTGCTAGAGATCCCAGGGGTGGCAGCAATCAGCCCCGGCATTTT

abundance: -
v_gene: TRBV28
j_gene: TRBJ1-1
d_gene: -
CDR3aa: CASNQENTEAFF
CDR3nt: TGTGCCAGCAACCAGGAGAACACTGAAGCTTTCTTT

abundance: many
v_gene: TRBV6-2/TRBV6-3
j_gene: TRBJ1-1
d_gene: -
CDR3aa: CASSSKTGVGTEAFF
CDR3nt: TGTGCCAGCAGTTCAAAGACAGGAGTCGGCACTGAAGCTTTCTTT

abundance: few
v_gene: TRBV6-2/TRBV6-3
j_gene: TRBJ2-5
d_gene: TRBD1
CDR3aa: CASSDRDRSWETQYF
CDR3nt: TGTGCCAGCAGCGACCGGGACAGGTCGTGGGAGACCCAGTACTTC

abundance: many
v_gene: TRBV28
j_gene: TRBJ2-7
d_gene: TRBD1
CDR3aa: CASSLPTGVLEQYF
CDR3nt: TGTGCCAGCAGTTTACCGACAGGGGTCTTAGAGCAGTACTTC

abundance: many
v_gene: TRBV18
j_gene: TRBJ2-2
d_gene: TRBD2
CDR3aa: CASSPTGLAAGELFF
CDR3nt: TGTGCCAGCTCACCAACGGGACTAGCGGCCGGGGAGCTGTTTTTT

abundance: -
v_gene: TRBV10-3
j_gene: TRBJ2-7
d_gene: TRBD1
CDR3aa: CAICSDRGAVLAGEQYF
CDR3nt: TGTGCCATCTGTTCGGACAGGGGAGCGGTTCTAGCCGGCGAGCAGTACTTC

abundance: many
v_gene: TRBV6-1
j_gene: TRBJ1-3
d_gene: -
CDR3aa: CASSETQGPGNTIYF
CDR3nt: TGTGCCAGCAGCGAGACTCAGGGACCTGGAAACACCATATATTTT

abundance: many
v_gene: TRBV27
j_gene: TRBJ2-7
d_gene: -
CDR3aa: CASNIRAGAYEQYF
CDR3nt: TGTGCCAGTAATATCCGGGCAGGAGCCTACGAGCAGTACTTC

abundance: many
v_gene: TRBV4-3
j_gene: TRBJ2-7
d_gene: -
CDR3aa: CASSQGSLSYEQYF
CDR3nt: TGCGCCAGCAGCCAAGGCAGTTTGTCCTACGAGCAGTACTTC

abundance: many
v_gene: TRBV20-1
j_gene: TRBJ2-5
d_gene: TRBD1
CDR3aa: CSARAPGTAQETQYF
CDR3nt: TGCAGTGCTAGAGCGCCCGGGACAGCCCAAGAGACCCAGTACTTC

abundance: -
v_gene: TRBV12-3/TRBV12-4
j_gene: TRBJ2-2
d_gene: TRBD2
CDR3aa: CTSIEREVAGELCF
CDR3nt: TGTACCAGCATTGAGCGGGAGGTTGCCGGGGAGCTGTGTTTT

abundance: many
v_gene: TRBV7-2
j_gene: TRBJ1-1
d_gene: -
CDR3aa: CASSLWGRTEAFF
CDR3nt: TGTGCCAGCAGCTTATGGGGGCGGACTGAAGCTTTCTTT

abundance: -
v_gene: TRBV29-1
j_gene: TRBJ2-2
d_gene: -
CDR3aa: CSVWENTGELFF
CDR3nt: TGCAGCGTCTGGGAGAACACCGGGGAGCTGTTTTTT

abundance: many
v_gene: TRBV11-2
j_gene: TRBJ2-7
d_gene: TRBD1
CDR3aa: CASSPRDRGLYEQYF
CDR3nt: TGTGCCAGCAGCCCACGGGACAGGGGGCTCTACGAGCAGTACTTC

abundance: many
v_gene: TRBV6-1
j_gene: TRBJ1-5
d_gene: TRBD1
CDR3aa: CASSPTGGTDQPQHF
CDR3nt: TGTGCCAGCAGTCCGACAGGGGGAACGGATCAGCCCCAGCATTTT

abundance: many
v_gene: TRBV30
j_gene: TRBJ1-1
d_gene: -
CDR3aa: CAWSGTGWGTEAFF
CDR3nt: TGTGCCTGGAGTGGAACAGGGTGGGGCACTGAAGCTTTCTTT

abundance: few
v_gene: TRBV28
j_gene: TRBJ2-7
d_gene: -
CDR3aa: CASNIRQGSSYEQYF
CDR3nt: TGTGCCAGCAATATAAGGCAGGGCAGCTCCTACGAGCAGTACTTC

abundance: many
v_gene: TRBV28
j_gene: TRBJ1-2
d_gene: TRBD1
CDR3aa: CASSLDRQGALSGYGYTF
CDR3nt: TGTGCCAGCAGTTTAGACAGGCAGGGGGCCCTCTCGGGCTATGGCTACACCTTC

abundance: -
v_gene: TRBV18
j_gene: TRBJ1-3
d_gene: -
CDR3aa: CASSPLINTQLSGNTIYF
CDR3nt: TGTGCCAGCTCACCACTTATAAACACACAACTCTCTGGAAACACCATATATTTT